A selection of T cell receptor beta chains follows, all from one sample in a study of T-cell reconstitution after alpha-beta-depleted transplantation in children. TCRdb reprocessed the PCR reads with MiXCR, giving one entry per CDR3 protein. The sample records 500,000 to 750,000 distinct CDR3 sequences, approximately 12% being singletons. The specimen comprised PBMCs, mostly from graft donor cells, sampled 360 days after TCRalphabeta/CD19-depleted stem cell transplant. Receptors were obtained from a male patient aged 5 to 17 who had a stem cell transplant for acute myeloid leukemia, so the T cells may come from the graft donor. Both conserved end residues are part of each CDR3. D genes are given only for firm matches. Some rows have no size entry. The others give once, few or many, or a class for an expanded clone.

d_call	clone_size	v_call	j_call	cdr3_nt	cdr3_aa
.	.	TRBV7-9	TRBJ2-4	TGTGCCAGTGGCCAGGGGCGGGAAAACATTCAGTACTTC	CASGQGRENIQYF
.	.	TRBV21-1	TRBJ2-5	TGTGCCAGCAGCAACGAGGGGAGAAAGACCCAGTACTTC	CASSNEGRKTQYF
.	few	TRBV7-2	TRBJ2-1	TGTGCCAGCAGCTTCGTCGGGGGTGAGCAGTTCTTC	CASSFVGGEQFF
TRBD1	.	TRBV6-2/TRBV6-3	TRBJ2-7	TGTGCCAGCGTCCGAGGACAGGTCTTTTACGAGCAGTACTTC	CASVRGQVFYEQYF
.	.	TRBV12-3/TRBV12-4	TRBJ2-3	TGTGCCAGCAGCTCCGGACGTACTAGCACAGATACGCAGTATTTT	CASSSGRTSTDTQYF
TRBD1	many	TRBV15	TRBJ2-7	TGTGCCACCAGCTTGGACAGGGGGCCATACGAGCAGTACTTC	CATSLDRGPYEQYF
.	.	TRBV10-3	TRBJ2-1	TGTGCCATCAGTGGACTAGACAGCTACAATGAGCAGTTCTTC	CAISGLDSYNEQFF
TRBD1	.	TRBV5-1	TRBJ2-7	TGCGCCAGCAGCTTGGGTCGGACAGGGGTGGGGGAGCAGTACTTC	CASSLGRTGVGEQYF
TRBD1	many	TRBV24-1	TRBJ2-2	TGTGCCACCAGTAGGACAGGGGGACCTGCGGGGGAGCTGTTTTTT	CATSRTGGPAGELFF
.	.	TRBV7-6	TRBJ2-3	TGTGCCAGCAGCTTGCTAGCCACTAGCACAGATACGCAGTATTTT	CASSLLATSTDTQYF
.	few	TRBV12-3/TRBV12-4	TRBJ2-5	TGTGCCAGCAGCCCGGCCAGGGGGGCCCAAGAGACCCAGTACTTC	CASSPARGAQETQYF
.	many	TRBV20-1	TRBJ2-7	TGCAGTGCTATGGCGACCTACGAGCAGTACTTC	CSAMATYEQYF
.	many	TRBV20-1	TRBJ2-2	TGCAGTGCTAGAGATAGTTCAGGGAACACCGGGGAGCTGTTTTTT	CSARDSSGNTGELFF
.	many	TRBV10-3	TRBJ1-1	TGTGCCATCAGAGGGGTGCAGGGTCCTGAAGCTTTCTTT	CAIRGVQGPEAFF